This T cell receptor (beta chain) was identified in a study of human T cells and chemical hapten exposure. The study's findings and limits: While controls formed fewer of them, expanded TCRs formed significantly more large CDR3 similarity clusters.

This sample's time point: pre-sensitization, week 0. This sample's treatment: therapeutic diphenylcyclopropenone sensitization with weekly scalp DPC. This clonotype was found many times. The antigen is unknown. From the RACE reads, TCRdb called clonotypes with MiXCR, one entry per CDR3 protein. The sample contains over 300,000 distinct CDR3 sequences, 5% to 6.5% of which appear only once. Germline V gives CDR1 KGHDR, CDR2 SFDVKD. The CDR3 runs 13 residues. V lost 9 bases to trimming and J lost 9 bases; unmatched junction nucleotides: 6. The rearrangement links TRBV24-1 to TRBJ2-1; 11 bases agree with TRBD2. Sequenced material: whole blood, taken in connection with sensitization to the hapten diphenylcyclopropenone (DPC). This clonotype originated in a woman in her 50s with alopecia areata. Some clones in this sample may be carry-over from other donors' samples. CDR3 sequence reads: CATGVAGGGEQFF. The CDR3 DNA reads as TGTGCCACCGGGGTAGCGGGAGGGGGTGAGCAGTTCTTC.